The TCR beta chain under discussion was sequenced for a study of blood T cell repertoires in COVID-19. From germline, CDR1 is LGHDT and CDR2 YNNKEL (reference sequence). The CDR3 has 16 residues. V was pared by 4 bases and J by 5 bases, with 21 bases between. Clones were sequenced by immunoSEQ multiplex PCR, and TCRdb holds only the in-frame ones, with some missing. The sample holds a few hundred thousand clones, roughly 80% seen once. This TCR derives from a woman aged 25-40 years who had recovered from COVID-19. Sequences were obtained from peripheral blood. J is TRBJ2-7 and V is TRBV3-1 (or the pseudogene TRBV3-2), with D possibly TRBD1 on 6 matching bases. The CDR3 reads CASSRSQGKGTHEQYF. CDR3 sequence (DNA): TGTGCCAGCAGCCGTTCACAGGGTAAGGGAACCCACGAGCAGTACTTC.